Shown below are 30 T cell receptor beta chains from a single sample sequenced in a study of neurological immune-mediated disorders. Time point of the sample: longitudinal time-point 2. TCRdb independently ran MiXCR on the 5' RACE reads; one entry per CDR3 protein. The sample contains over 75,000 distinct CDR3 sequences, over 4.5% of which appear only once. The sample comprised PBMCs. The receptors were gathered from a woman aged 55-69 years with multiple sclerosis.

The rearrangement joins TRBV27 to TRBJ2-7; 8 bases map to TRBD1. Per the germline V gene, CDR1 is MNHEY and CDR2 is SMNVEV (reference sequence). After removal of 2 bases from V and 2 bases from J, the junction contained 5 bases not matched to a gene. The CDR3 has 15 amino acids. Here the CDR3 reads CASSLAGQGPYEQYF. DNA of the CDR3: TGTGCCAGCAGTTTAGCAGGACAGGGTCCCTACGAGCAGTACTTC.

This clonotype was found many times. J is TRBJ1-2 and V is TRBV3-1; D is undetermined. Trimming removed 7 bases at V and 5 bases at J, with 17 bases between. Per germline, CDR1 LGHDT and CDR2 YNNKEL (reference sequence). This CDR3 comprises 14 residues. The CDR3 sequence is CASNPGPAGYGYTF. The CDR3 nucleotides are TGTGCCAGCAACCCCGGTCCGGCTGGGTATGGCTACACCTTC.

This clonotype came up many times. This chain links TRBV3-1 with TRBJ2-3, with 10 bases that match TRBD1. Germline V gene sequence: CDR1 LGHDT, CDR2 YNNKEL (reference sequence). Losses at the gene ends were 5 bases for V and 6 bases for J; bases not matched to a gene: 11. The CDR3 sequence is 16 residues long. CDR3 loop: CASSNRDRGFQDTQYF. The CDR3 DNA sequence: TGTGCCAGCAGCAACCGGGACAGGGGCTTCCAGGATACGCAGTATTTT.

Many counts were recorded for this clonotype. V is TRBV11-2 and J is TRBJ2-7, with 11 bases that match TRBD1. The CDR3 extends over 16 amino acids. With 3 bases clipped from V and 7 bases from J, the junction kept 11 bases outside the gene matches. Germline CDR1 reads SGHAT; CDR2 reads FQNNGV. The CDR3: CASSLSSGTGGYEQYF. The CDR3 coding sequence is TGTGCCAGCAGCTTGAGCTCCGGGACAGGGGGTTATGAGCAGTACTTC.

The table lists this clonotype with many counts. The chain combines TRBV11-1 with TRBJ1-2; TRBD1 is a possible D gene (5 bases). From germline, CDR1 is SGHAT and CDR2 FQDESV (reference sequence). The CDR3 is 13 residues long. Trimming removed 5 bases from V and 8 bases from J, with 15 bases in between. CDR3 loop: CASSDRDGRGYTF. The CDR3 nucleotides read TGTGCCAGCAGCGATCGGGACGGTCGGGGCTACACCTTC.

This clonotype was detected many times. The J gene is TRBJ2-2, the V gene TRBV6-2 or TRBV6-3, with D hard to call. Germline CDR1 and CDR2: MNHEY and SVGEGT. CDR3 length: 12 residues. The germline V and J ends were trimmed by 10 bases and 6 bases, with 12 bases remaining between them. The DNA of the CDR3 is TGTGCCACCATGGGAACCTCCGGGGAGCTGTTTTTT. Translating it yields CATMGTSGELFF.

V is TRBV5-6 and J is TRBJ2-7; TRBD1 matches 7 bases. The germline gives CDR1 SGHDT, CDR2 YYEEEE. Losses at the gene ends were 4 bases for V and 8 bases for J; bases not matched to a gene: 15. This CDR3 has 15 residues. This CDR3 is CASSAETGLLGKQYF. For the CDR3, the DNA is TGTGCCAGCAGCGCAGAGACAGGGTTGTTGGGCAAGCAGTACTTC.

This clonotype was detected many times. The chain is built from TRBV5-1 and TRBJ1-2; D is ambiguous. CDR1 is SGHRS and CDR2 is YFSETQ in the germline V gene. The CDR3 loop spans 15 amino acids. Trimming left V 4 bases short and J 11 bases short, with 24 bases between. The CDR3 region is CASSPAGTTYRGYTF. The CDR3 DNA reads TGCGCCAGCAGCCCTGCGGGCACCACCTATCGAGGTTACACCTTC. The full variable domain, rest sourced from reference TRBV5-1 and TRBJ1-2, is KAGVTQTPRYLIKTRGQQVTLSCSPISGHRSVSWYQQTPGQGLQFLFEYFSETQRNKGNFPGRFSGRQFSNSRSEMNVSTLELGDSALYLCASSPAGTTYRGYTFGSGTRLTVV.

This clonotype was seen many times. V is TRBV20-1 and J is TRBJ2-2; no reliable D call. The germline V and J ends were trimmed by 6 bases and 3 bases, with 17 bases remaining between them. CDR3 length: 15 amino acids. Germline V gene lookup returns CDR1 DFQATT and CDR2 SNEGSKA (reference sequence). CDR3 residues: CSAGKSPRDTGELFF. In DNA, the CDR3 is TGCAGTGCCGGAAAGAGTCCTCGGGACACCGGGGAGCTGTTTTTT.

This clonotype was observed at least ten times. In nucleotides, the CDR3 is TGCGCCAGCAGCTTGCGGGGGTATGGCTACACCTTC. It specifies CASSLRGYGYTF. The chain links TRBV5-1 to TRBJ1-2; perhaps TRBD1 as D (5 bases). The germline V gene encodes CDR1 SGHRS and CDR2 YFSETQ. Between the trimmed V and J ends, which lost 1 base and 5 bases, there was a span of 6 bases. The CDR3 length is 12 residues.

This clonotype has ten or more counts. The chain is built from TRBV20-1 and TRBJ2-7; 10 bases map to TRBD1. Germline CDR1 is DFQATT and CDR2 is SNEGSKA (reference sequence). V lost 4 bases to trimming and J lost 6 bases; unmatched junction nucleotides: 3. The CDR3 is 12 residues long. CDR3 nucleotides: TGCAGTGCTACCCGGGACAGGGGCGAGCAGTACTTC. It encodes CSATRDRGEQYF.

V usage is TRBV6-6 and J usage is TRBJ1-5; a possible D gene is TRBD1 (6 bases). The length of the CDR3 is 20 residues. CDR1 is MNHNY and CDR2 is SVGAGI in the germline V gene (reference sequence). The V end was cut by 5 bases, the J end by 2 bases, with 28 bases between. Written as DNA, the CDR3 is TGTGCCAGCAGTCGACAAAAAGCCGGGACAATGGATTGGGGCAATCAGCCCCAGCATTTT. Translating gives CASSRQKAGTMDWGNQPQHF.

This clonotype showed up many times. The chain links TRBV5-1 to TRBJ2-2; no firm D call. The CDR3 has 14 residues. Germline-derived CDR1 and CDR2 are SGHRS and YFSETQ. Trimming removed 5 bases from V and 3 bases from J, with 11 bases in between. The CDR3 loop is CASRPGLDTGELFF. DNA of the CDR3: TGCGCCAGCAGGCCGGGTTTGGACACCGGGGAGCTGTTTTTT.

At least ten counts were recorded for this clonotype. The chain joins TRBV14 to TRBJ1-1, with a tentative D call TRBD1 (6 bases). This CDR3 has 13 residues. The V end was cut by 0 bases, the J end by 7 bases, with 9 bases between. Germline loops: CDR1 SGHDN, CDR2 FVKESK. In nucleotides, the CDR3 is TGTGCCAGCAGCCAAGATCTCAGGGGTGAAGCTTTCTTT. This translates into CASSQDLRGEAFF.

This clonotype has a count of ten or more. The J gene is TRBJ2-3, the V gene TRBV27; 12 bases align to TRBD2. V lost 1 base and J lost 6; bases outside the gene matches: 5. CDR1 MNHEY and CDR2 SMNVEV come from the germline V gene (reference sequence). This CDR3 is built from 16 residues. Here the CDR3 DNA reads TGTGCCAGCAGTTTATTAAGACTAGCGGGGGCCGATACGCAGTATTTT. Translation gives CASSLLRLAGADTQYF.

Points on this clonotype: One junction end does not reproduce the germline sequence, and a read error may be involved. Written as DNA, the CDR3 is TGTGCCAGAAGCTTACCCGGGACAGGGTCTTATGAGCAGTTCTTC. It yields the protein CARSLPGTGSYEQFF. The chain links TRBV5-6 to TRBJ2-1, with TRBD1 matching 9 bases. The CDR3 contains 15 residues. Germline assignment: CDR1 SGHDT and CDR2 YYEEEE.

The chain has TRBV20-1 and TRBJ2-7; D is possibly TRBD1 (6 bases). This CDR3 is 11 amino acids long. Germline CDR1 reads DFQATT; CDR2 reads SNEGSKA (reference sequence). V gave up 6 bases and J gave up 7 bases, with 13 bases separating them. DNA for the CDR3: TGCAGTGCAGACAGGTTCGGGGAGCAGTACTTC. This encodes CSADRFGEQYF.

The sample holds many counts of this clonotype. The chain uses TRBV20-1 and TRBJ2-3, with 7 bases fitting TRBD2. Per germline, CDR1 DFQATT and CDR2 SNEGSKA (reference sequence). The CDR3 totals 14 residues. Losses at the gene ends were 7 bases for V and 1 base for J; bases not matched to a gene: 8. The chain's CDR3 is CSVHLAERTDTQYF. Here the CDR3 DNA reads TGCAGTGTCCATCTAGCGGAGCGCACAGATACGCAGTATTTT.

In regard to this clonotype: Possible read error: a much larger clone is one base away. V and J are TRBV3-1 and TRBJ1-1, with unresolved D. Trimming took 3 bases from V and 4 from J, leaving 12 bases between them. The CDR3 spans 14 residues. Germline values: CDR1 LGHDT, CDR2 YNNKEL (reference sequence). This chain's CDR3 is CASSHEGTFTEAFF. In DNA form, the CDR3 reads TGTGCCAGCAGCCACGAGGGTACGTTCACTGAAGCTTTCTTT.

This clonotype occurred many times. The rearrangement uses TRBV5-1 and TRBJ2-5; tentatively, D is TRBD1 (5 bases). Trimming left V 4 bases short and J 5 bases short, with 15 bases between. Germline V gives CDR1 SGHRS, CDR2 YFSETQ. CDR3 size: 14 residues. CDR3 in DNA: TGCGCCAGCAGCCATCAGGGTAGTGGGGAGACCCAGTACTTC. It translates to CASSHQGSGETQYF.

This clonotype has at least ten counts. The chain couples TRBV11-2 to TRBJ1-1; D may be TRBD1 (6 bases). V gave up 5 bases and J gave up 5 bases, with 18 bases separating them. Germline V gene lookup returns CDR1 SGHAT and CDR2 FQNNGV. The CDR3 contains 15 residues. The CDR3 protein is CASSEVRGLGTEAFF. The DNA of the CDR3 is TGTGCCAGCAGCGAAGTGCGGGGGCTAGGAACTGAAGCTTTCTTT.

To note about this clonotype: Given a much more abundant clone one base away, this may be a read error. The chain employs TRBV5-1 and TRBJ2-5; D ambiguous. Germline V lookup: CDR1 SGHRS, CDR2 YFSETQ. The CDR3 contains 13 residues. As DNA, the CDR3 is TGCGCCAGCAGCTTAGGCGCCGAAGAGACCAAGTACTTC. This sequence encodes CASSLGAEETKYF.

There are many counts of this clonotype. This chain connects TRBV6-4 to TRBJ1-5; D remains ambiguous. The V end was cut by 2 bases, the J end by 2 bases, with 7 bases between. Germline CDR1 and CDR2: MRHNA and SNTAGT. The CDR3 consists of 14 residues. CDR3 loop: CASSDKGGNQPQHF. CDR3 nucleotides: TGTGCCAGCAGTGACAAGGGAGGCAATCAGCCCCAGCATTTT.

The table lists this clonotype with many counts. V and J are TRBV12-3 or TRBV12-4 and TRBJ2-5; the D is unclear. The CDR3 has 13 amino acids. With 7 bases removed from V and 7 bases from J, the gap between germline ends came to 16 bases. The chain's CDR3 is CASTFLDTGTQYF. The CDR3 bases are TGTGCCAGCACCTTTCTAGACACGGGGACCCAGTACTTC.

This clonotype was counted ten times or more. The V call is TRBV10-1, the J call TRBJ2-7; D call uncertain. From germline, CDR1 is WNHNN and CDR2 SYGVQD (reference sequence). The CDR3 sequence is 14 residues long. V was pared by 0 bases and J by 2 bases, with 8 bases between. The CDR3 protein is CASSESTVPYEQYF. The CDR3 nucleotides read TGCGCCAGCAGTGAGTCGACGGTCCCCTACGAGCAGTACTTC.

This clonotype was recorded at least ten times. J is TRBJ1-1 and V is TRBV3-1; 8 bases are a match to TRBD1. Germline CDR1 is LGHDT and CDR2 is YNNKEL (reference sequence). CDR3 size: 15 residues. V was clipped by 5 bases and J by 8 bases; unmatched bases: 13. CDR3 sequence (DNA): TGTGCCAGCAGCTCACCGGGACAGGCGCTCCGGGAAGCTTTCTTT. Its translation is CASSSPGQALREAFF. Complete variable domain (other parts from reference TRBV3-1 and TRBJ1-1): DTAVSQTPKYLVTQMGNDKSIKCEQNLGHDTMYWYKQDSKKFLKIMFSYNNKELIINETVPNRFSPKSPDKAHLNLHINSLELGDSAVYFCASSSPGQALREAFFGQGTRLTVV.

The chain employs TRBV11-3 and TRBJ1-1; D gene unclear. The CDR3 is 13 amino acids. The ends were cut back, 5 bases at V and 4 bases at J, with 11 bases in the middle. Germline values: CDR1 SGHNT, CDR2 YENEEA. The CDR3: CASSLRTGTEAFF. The CDR3 nucleotides are TGTGCCAGCAGCCTTCGGACCGGCACTGAAGCTTTCTTT. Supplemented by reference TRBV11-3 and TRBJ1-1, the full variable domain reads EAGVVQSPRYKIIEKKQPVAFWCNPISGHNTLYWYLQNLGQGPELLIRYENEEAVDDSQLPKDRFSAERLKGVDSTLKIQPAELGDSAVYLCASSLRTGTEAFFGQGTRLTVV.

This clonotype came up a few times. The V call is TRBV5-1, the J call TRBJ2-5; D is ambiguous. The CDR3 loop spans 12 amino acids. V dropped 3 bases and J dropped 4 bases, with 7 bases sitting between them. From germline, CDR1 is SGHRS and CDR2 YFSETQ. The CDR3 DNA reads as TGCGCCAGCAGCTCCCCAGCAGAGACCCAGTACTTC. Protein: CASSSPAETQYF.

In this sample, this clonotype turned up many times. The chain links TRBV10-3 to TRBJ2-7, with TRBD2 matching 7 bases. CDR1 and CDR2 (germline): ENHRY, SYGVKD. CDR3 length: 16 amino acids. V lost 3 bases and J lost 0; bases outside the gene matches: 8. The CDR3 is CAISDPSGIRSYEQYF. The CDR3, as DNA: TGTGCCATCAGTGACCCCAGCGGGATTCGCTCCTACGAGCAGTACTTC.

This clonotype showed up many times. The CDR3 DNA is TGCGCCAGCAGCTTGGAGGCCTTCGGGGGCAATGAGCAGTTCTTC. The encoded protein is CASSLEAFGGNEQFF. The genes are TRBV5-1 and TRBJ2-1; possibly TRBD2 for D (6 bases). CDR1 is SGHRS, CDR2 YFSETQ, per germline. The CDR3 sequence is 15 residues long. Trimming took off 0 bases at V and 6 bases at J, with 13 bases between the two ends.